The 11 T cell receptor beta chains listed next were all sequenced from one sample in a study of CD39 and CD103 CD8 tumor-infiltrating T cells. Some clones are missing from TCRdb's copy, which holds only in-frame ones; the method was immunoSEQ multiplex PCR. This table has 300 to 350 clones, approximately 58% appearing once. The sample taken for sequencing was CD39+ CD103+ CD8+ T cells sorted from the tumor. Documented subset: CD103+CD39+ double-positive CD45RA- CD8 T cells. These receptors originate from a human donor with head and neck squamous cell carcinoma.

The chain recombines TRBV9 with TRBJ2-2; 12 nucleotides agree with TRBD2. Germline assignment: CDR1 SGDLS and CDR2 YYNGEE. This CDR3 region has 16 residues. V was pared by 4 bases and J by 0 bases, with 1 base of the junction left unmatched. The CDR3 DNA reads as TGTGCCAGCAGCACTAGCGGGGGGCCGAACACCGGGGAGCTGTTTTTT. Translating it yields CASSTSGGPNTGELFF.

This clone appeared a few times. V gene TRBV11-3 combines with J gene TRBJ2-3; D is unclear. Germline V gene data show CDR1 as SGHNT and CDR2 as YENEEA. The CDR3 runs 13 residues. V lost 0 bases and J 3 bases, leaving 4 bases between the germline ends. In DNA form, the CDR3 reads TGTGCCAGCAGCTTAGATGCGACAGATACGCAGTATTTT. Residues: CASSLDATDTQYF.

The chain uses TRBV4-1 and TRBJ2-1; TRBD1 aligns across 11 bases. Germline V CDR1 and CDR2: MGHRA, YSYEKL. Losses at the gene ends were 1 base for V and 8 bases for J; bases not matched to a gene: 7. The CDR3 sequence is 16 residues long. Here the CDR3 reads CASSQGTGGAGYEQFF. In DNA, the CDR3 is TGCGCCAGCAGCCAAGGGACAGGGGGCGCGGGCTATGAGCAGTTCTTC.

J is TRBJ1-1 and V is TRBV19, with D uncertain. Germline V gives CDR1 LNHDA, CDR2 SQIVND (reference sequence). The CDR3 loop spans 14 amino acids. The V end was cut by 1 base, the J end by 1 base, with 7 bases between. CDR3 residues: CASSIVPENTEAFF. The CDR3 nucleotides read TGTGCCAGTAGTATAGTTCCAGAGAACACTGAAGCTTTCTTT.

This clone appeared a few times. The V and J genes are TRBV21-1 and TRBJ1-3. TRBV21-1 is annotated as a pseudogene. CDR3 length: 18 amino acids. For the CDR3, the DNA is TGTGCCAGCAGCAAAGTTTCGGGGGCCCCTAACTCTGGAAACACCATATATTTT. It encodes CASSKVSGAPNSGNTIYF.

The chain's CDR3 is CASSFGQGSYNEQFF. The CDR3 nucleotides are TGTGCCAGCAGCTTTGGACAGGGAAGCTACAATGAGCAGTTCTTC. The chain recombines TRBV13 with TRBJ2-1, with 8 bases fitting TRBD1. This CDR3 has 15 residues. The J segment lost 3 bases and the V segment lost 3 bases, leaving 4 bases of the junction unmatched. The V gene's germline CDR1 is PRHDT and CDR2 FYEKMQ (reference sequence).

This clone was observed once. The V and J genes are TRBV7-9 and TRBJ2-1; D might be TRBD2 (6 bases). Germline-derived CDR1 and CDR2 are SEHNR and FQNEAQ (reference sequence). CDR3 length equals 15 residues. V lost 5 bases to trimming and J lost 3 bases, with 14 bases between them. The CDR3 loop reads CASSPRGFVYNEQFF. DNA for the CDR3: TGTGCCAGCAGCCCCCGGGGGTTTGTCTACAATGAGCAGTTCTTC.

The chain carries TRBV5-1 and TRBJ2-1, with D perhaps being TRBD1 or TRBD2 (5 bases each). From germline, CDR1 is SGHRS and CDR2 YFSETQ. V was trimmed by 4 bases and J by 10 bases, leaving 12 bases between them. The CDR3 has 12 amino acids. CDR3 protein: CASSVNWGEQFF. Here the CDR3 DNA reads TGCGCCAGCAGCGTAAACTGGGGGGAGCAGTTCTTC.

CDR3 sequence (DNA): TGTGCCAGCAGTGAATGGGGGGACTATGGCTACACCTTC. Encoded protein: CASSEWGDYGYTF. The chain has TRBV2 and TRBJ1-2, with TRBD1 as a possible D gene (5 bases). The germline V gene encodes CDR1 SNHLY and CDR2 FYNNEI. This CDR3 spans 13 amino acids. Trimming pared 2 bases from V and 3 bases from J, leaving 7 bases between.

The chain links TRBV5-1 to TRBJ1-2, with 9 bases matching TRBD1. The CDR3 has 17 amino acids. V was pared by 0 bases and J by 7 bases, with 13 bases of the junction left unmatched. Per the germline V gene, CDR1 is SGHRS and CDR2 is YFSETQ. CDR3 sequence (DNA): TGCGCCAGCAGCTTGGCGGGCCCAGGGACAGGGCGAGGTGGCTACACCTTC. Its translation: CASSLAGPGTGRGGYTF.

The CDR3 is CASSHDNGEAFF. In DNA form, the CDR3 reads TGTGCCAGCAGCCACGACAACGGGGAAGCTTTCTTT. The chain is built from TRBV11-2 and TRBJ1-1; no definite D call. The CDR3 sequence is 12 residues long. Between the trimmed V and J ends, which lost 5 bases and 8 bases, there was a span of 12 bases. Germline V gives CDR1 SGHAT, CDR2 FQNNGV.